This T cell receptor (beta chain) is from a study of control samples from healthy donors and cancer patients. The protocol was immunoSEQ multiplex PCR, while the TCRdb copy is restricted to in-frame clones and leaves out a portion. The sample shows about 120,000 clones, nearly 95% of them seen only once. The CDR3 runs to 12 residues. CDR1 is MNHEY, CDR2 SVGAGI, per germline. V was clipped by 6 bases and J by 3 bases, with 7 bases between them. The genes are TRBV6-5 and TRBJ2-3; D remains ambiguous. The clonotype originates from a man aged 25-40 years in good health. The material sequenced was blood. The CDR3 coding sequence is TGTGCCAGCAGGGACCGGACAGATACGCAGTATTTT. As protein: CASRDRTDTQYF.